This record looks at one T cell receptor beta chain sequence and its context. The antigen is undetermined. The entry originates in a study of a mutant IDH1 vaccine in newly diagnosed glioma. Study-wide background: Most patients had received both radiotherapy and temozolomide, the prior options being radiotherapy, temozolomide, or both.

The time point is: baseline, week 1 (first vaccination visit). As for treatment: pre-vaccination baseline after standard-of-care therapy. New IDH1-mutant, ATRX-lost WHO grade 3 or 4 astrocytomas occurred in donors. V dropped 8 bases and J dropped 5; count of bases not matched to a gene: 9. The germline gives CDR1 KGHSH, CDR2 LQKENI. The CDR3 has 14 residues. The assay was immunoSEQ multiplex PCR, and TCRdb's table has in-frame clones only and misses some. The repertoire holds some 70,000 clones, 79% seen once, with approximately 8% in the top ten. Whole-study findings and limits: Pseudoprogression seemed unlinked to shifts in top peripheral T cell clonotypes.

Sequencing was performed on PBMCs, taken from a glioma patient treated with radiotherapy, temozolomide or both. The chain recombines TRBV18 with TRBJ1-2; 9 bases are a match to TRBD1. This TCR came from a man aged 45-60 years with glioma. As DNA, the CDR3 is TGTGCCAGCCACCCTCCGGGACAGGGATATGGCTACACCTTC. Translated, it gives CASHPPGQGYGYTF.